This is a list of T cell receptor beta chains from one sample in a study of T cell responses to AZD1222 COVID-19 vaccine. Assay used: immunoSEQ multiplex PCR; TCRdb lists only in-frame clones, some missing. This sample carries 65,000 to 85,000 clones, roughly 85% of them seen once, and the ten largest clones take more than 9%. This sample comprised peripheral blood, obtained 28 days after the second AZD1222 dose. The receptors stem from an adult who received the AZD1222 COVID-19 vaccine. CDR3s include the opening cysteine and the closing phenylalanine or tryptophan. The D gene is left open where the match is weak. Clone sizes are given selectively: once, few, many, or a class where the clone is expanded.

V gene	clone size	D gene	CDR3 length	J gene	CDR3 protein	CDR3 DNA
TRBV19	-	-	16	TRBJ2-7	CASSTRTGTNSYEQYF	TGTGCCAGTAGTACTCGAACCGGGACAAACTCCTACGAGCAGTACTTC
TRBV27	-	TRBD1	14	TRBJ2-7	CATTGQGSSYEQYF	TGTGCCACCACGGGACAGGGGTCCTCCTACGAGCAGTACTTC
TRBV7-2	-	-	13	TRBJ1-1	CASSLGGGTEAFF	TGTGCCAGCAGCTTAGGAGGGGGCACTGAAGCTTTCTTT
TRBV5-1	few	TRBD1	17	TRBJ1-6	CASSLAGTGFNGSPLHF	TGCGCCAGCAGCTTGGCCGGGACAGGGTTCAATGGGTCACCCCTCCACTTT
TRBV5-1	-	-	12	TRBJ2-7	CASSPTLSEQYF	TGCGCCAGCAGCCCGACGCTTTCCGAGCAGTACTTC
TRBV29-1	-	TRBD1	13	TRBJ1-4	CSVEGDSSEKLFF	TGCAGCGTTGAAGGGGACAGTAGCGAAAAACTGTTTTTT
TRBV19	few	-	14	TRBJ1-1	CASSIPLQGNEAFF	TGTGCCAGTAGTATACCCTTACAAGGAAATGAAGCTTTCTTT
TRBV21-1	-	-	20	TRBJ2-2	CPSTKPTTGTQSMHTGELFF	TGTCCCAGCACCAAGCCCACGACCGGGACTCAATCCATGCACACCGGGGAGCTGTTTTTT
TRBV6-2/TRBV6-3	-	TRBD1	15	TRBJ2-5	CASNPPGQGVVTQYF	TGTGCCAGCAACCCCCCGGGACAGGGGGTCGTGACCCAGTACTTC
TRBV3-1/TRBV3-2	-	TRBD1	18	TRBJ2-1	CASSQLLGQEHSYNEQFF	TGTGCCAGCAGCCAACTATTGGGACAGGAACACTCCTACAATGAGCAGTTCTTC
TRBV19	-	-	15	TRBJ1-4	CASNTPGLGDEKLFF	TGTGCCAGTAACACTCCGGGACTAGGAGATGAAAAACTGTTTTTT
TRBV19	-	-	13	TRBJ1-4	CASTKGINEKLFF	TGTGCCAGTACCAAGGGGATTAATGAAAAACTGTTTTTT
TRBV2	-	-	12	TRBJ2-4	CASNTLTNIQYF	TGTGCCAGCAATACTCTCACGAACATTCAGTACTTC
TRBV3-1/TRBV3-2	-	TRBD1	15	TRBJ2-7	CASSQPGGTGGEQYF	TGTGCCAGCAGCCAACCGGGAGGGACAGGGGGCGAGCAGTACTTC
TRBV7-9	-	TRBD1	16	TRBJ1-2	CASSLAGQGAHYGYTF	TGTGCCAGCAGCTTAGCCGGACAGGGGGCGCACTATGGCTACACCTTC
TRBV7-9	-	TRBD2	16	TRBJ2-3	CASSPGTSLTGDTQYF	TGTGCCAGCAGCCCCGGGACTAGCCTGACGGGGGATACGCAGTATTTT
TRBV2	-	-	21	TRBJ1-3	CASTPPWGTLGTSFSGNTIYF	TGTGCCAGCACCCCTCCGTGGGGGACTTTGGGCACATCTTTCTCTGGAAACACCATATATTTT
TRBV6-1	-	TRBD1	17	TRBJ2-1	CASSEALQDRGRNEQFF	TGTGCCAGCAGTGAAGCGCTTCAAGACAGGGGGCGGAATGAGCAGTTCTTC
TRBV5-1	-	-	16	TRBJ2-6	CGGHLIPLSGANVLTF	TGCGGGGGGCACTTAATCCCCCTGTCTGGGGCCAACGTCCTGACTTTC
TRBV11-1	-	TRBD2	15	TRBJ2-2	CASSFGGGNTGELFF	TGTGCCAGCAGCTTCGGCGGGGGGAACACCGGGGAGCTGTTTTTT
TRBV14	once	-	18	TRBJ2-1	CASSQDFLDSGNYNEQFF	TGTGCCAGCAGCCAAGACTTCCTGGACAGCGGTAACTACAATGAGCAGTTCTTC
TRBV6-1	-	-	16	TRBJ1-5	CASSDSGTNPNQPQHF	TGTGCCAGCAGTGATTCCGGGACAAACCCCAATCAGCCCCAGCATTTT
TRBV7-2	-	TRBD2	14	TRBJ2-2	CASRLAGGPAELFF	TGTGCCAGCAGGCTAGCGGGGGGCCCCGCGGAGCTGTTTTTT
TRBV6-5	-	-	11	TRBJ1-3	CASRQKNTIYF	TGTGCCAGCAGACAGAAAAACACCATATATTTT
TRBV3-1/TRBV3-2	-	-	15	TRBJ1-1	CASSRRDLGNTEAFF	TGTGCCAGCAGCCGCAGGGACCTGGGAAACACTGAAGCTTTCTTT
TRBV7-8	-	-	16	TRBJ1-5	CASSGHLGRGNQPQHF	TGTGCCAGCAGCGGGCATCTTGGAAGGGGCAATCAGCCCCAGCATTTT
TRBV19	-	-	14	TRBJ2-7	CASTDRDPPYEQYF	TGTGCCAGTACAGACCGGGACCCACCGTACGAGCAGTACTTC
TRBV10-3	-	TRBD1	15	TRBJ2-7	CAISDLDRSSYEQYF	TGTGCCATCAGTGATTTGGACAGGAGCTCCTACGAGCAGTACTTC
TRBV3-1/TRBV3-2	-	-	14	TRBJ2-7	CASSQTPITYEQYF	TGTGCCAGCAGCCAGACACCTATCACCTACGAGCAGTACTTC
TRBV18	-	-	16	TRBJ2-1	CASSTGGTSSYNEQFF	TGTGCCAGCTCCACAGGGGGGACTAGTTCCTACAATGAGCAGTTCTTC
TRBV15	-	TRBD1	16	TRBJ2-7	CATSRRVDRGPYEQYF	TGTGCCACCAGCAGAAGGGTCGACAGGGGACCTTACGAGCAGTACTTC
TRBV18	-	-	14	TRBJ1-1	CASSPTGTHTEAFF	TGTGCCAGCTCACCAACAGGGACTCACACTGAAGCTTTCTTT
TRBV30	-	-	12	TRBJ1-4	CAWRGDDEKLFF	TGTGCCTGGAGGGGGGACGACGAAAAACTGTTTTTT
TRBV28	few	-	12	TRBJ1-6	CASRTGFSPLHF	TGTGCCAGCCGAACAGGGTTTTCACCCCTCCACTTT
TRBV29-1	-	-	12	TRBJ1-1	CSVSQGGTEAFF	TGCAGCGTTAGTCAGGGAGGCACTGAAGCTTTCTTT
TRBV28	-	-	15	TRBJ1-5	CASTLPGTDNQPQHF	TGTGCCAGCACACTACCCGGGACCGATAATCAGCCCCAGCATTTT
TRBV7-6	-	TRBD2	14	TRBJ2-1	CASSLYSSGGIEFF	TGTGCCAGCAGCTTATATTCTAGCGGGGGAATTGAGTTCTTC
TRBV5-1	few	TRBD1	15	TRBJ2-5	CASSWGDRVQETQYF	TGCGCCAGCAGCTGGGGGGACAGGGTCCAAGAGACCCAGTACTTC
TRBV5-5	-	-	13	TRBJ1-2	CASSSVREGGYTF	TGTGCCAGCAGCTCCGTTCGTGAGGGTGGCTACACCTTC
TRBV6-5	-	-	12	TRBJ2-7	CASTSPTTEQYF	TGTGCCAGCACCAGTCCTACGACGGAGCAGTACTTC
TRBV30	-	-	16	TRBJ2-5	CAWIYSRDIEVETQYF	TGTGCCTGGATCTATTCCCGGGACATCGAGGTGGAGACCCAGTACTTC
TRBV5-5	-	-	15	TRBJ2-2	CASSPNTKSTGELFF	TGTGCCAGCAGCCCAAATACTAAATCCACCGGGGAGCTGTTTTTT
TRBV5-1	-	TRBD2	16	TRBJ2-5	CASSLAGTSGRETQYF	TGCGCCAGCAGCTTAGCCGGGACTAGCGGCCGAGAGACCCAGTACTTC
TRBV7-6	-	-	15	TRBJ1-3	CASSSRKGAGNTIYF	TGTGCCAGCAGCTCCAGAAAGGGAGCGGGAAACACCATATATTTT
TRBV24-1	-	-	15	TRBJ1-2	CATSDSFRPNYGYTF	TGTGCCACCTCTGATAGTTTCAGGCCTAACTATGGCTACACCTTC
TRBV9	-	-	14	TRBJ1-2	CASSVEGTNYGYTF	TGTGCCAGCAGCGTAGAGGGCACCAACTATGGCTACACCTTC
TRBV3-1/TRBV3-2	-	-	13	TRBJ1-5	CASSQKDGQPQHF	TGTGCCAGCAGCCAAAAGGACGGTCAGCCCCAGCATTTT
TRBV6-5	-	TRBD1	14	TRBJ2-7	CASSRTGGYYEQYF	TGTGCCAGCAGTCGGACAGGGGGCTACTACGAGCAGTACTTC